These 32 T cell receptor beta chains came from one sample sequenced in a study of response to subunit inactivated influenza vaccine. From the RT-PCR reads, TCRdb called clonotypes with MiXCR, one entry per CDR3 protein. The sample contains around 600,000 distinct CDR3 sequences, 11% of which appear only once. A further study also used this sample, focusing on T cells expressing NK-cell markers. From that paper: What made the TCR beta cDNA was 5'RACE template switching with UMIs.

Sequencing used PBMCs from blood, obtained on the day of vaccination. These receptors were collected from a man aged 45-65 years who received an inactivated influenza vaccine.

The sample holds a few counts of this clonotype. The chain couples TRBV7-2 to TRBJ2-5, with a possible D match to TRBD1 (6 bases). V shed 5 bases and J shed 1 base, with 11 bases lying between them. This CDR3 comprises 14 residues. CDR1 and CDR2 from the germline V gene are SGHTA and FQGNSA. DNA for the CDR3: TGTGCCAGCAGCACCCGGACAGCCCAAGAGACCCAGTACTTC. It codes for CASSTRTAQETQYF.

In its sample, this clonotype was seen a few times. The chain recombines TRBV21-1 with TRBJ2-5; TRBD1 is the table's D call, not checked against the DNA. TRBV21-1 is given as a pseudogene. This CDR3 spans 13 amino acids. The CDR3 sequence is CASSTPRKETQYF. DNA of the CDR3: TGTGCCAGCAGCACCCCCCGGAAAGAGACCCAGTACTTC.

This chain links TRBV4-3 with TRBJ2-2; D uncertain. Trimming removed 1 base from V and 2 bases from J, with 5 bases in between. The CDR3 spans 14 residues. Germline CDR1 LGHNA, CDR2 YSLEER. This CDR3 reads CASSQALNTGELFF. CDR3 in DNA: TGCGCCAGCAGCCAAGCCCTAAACACCGGGGAGCTGTTTTTT.

This clonotype showed up just a few times. The genes are TRBV4-2 and TRBJ2-3; D gene unclear. V gave up 3 bases and J gave up 2 bases, with 21 bases separating them. The CDR3 length is 18 residues. Germline values: CDR1 LGHNA, CDR2 YNFKEQ. The CDR3 DNA reads TGTGCCAGCAGCCACACGAGCAAGGGCAGCAGAGTCACAGATACGCAGTATTTT. This encodes CASSHTSKGSRVTDTQYF.

This clonotype was detected many times. The CDR3 protein is CASSLIPGNTIYF. In DNA, the CDR3 is TGTGCCAGCAGTCTAATCCCCGGAAACACCATATATTTT. The rearrangement joins TRBV28 to TRBJ1-3; D uncertain. CDR3 length: 13 residues. V lost 5 bases to trimming and J lost 4 bases, with 9 bases between them. CDR1 is MDHEN, CDR2 SYDVKM, per germline.

This clonotype turned up a few times. V and J are TRBV18 and TRBJ2-1; tentative D call: TRBD2 (5 bases). CDR1 and CDR2 (germline): KGHSH, LQKENI. V was shortened by 8 bases and J by 8 bases, with 16 bases between the two germline ends. The CDR3 contains 13 residues. The CDR3 loop reads CASREWRKDEQFF. In DNA, the CDR3 is TGTGCCAGCCGGGAATGGCGCAAGGATGAGCAGTTCTTC.

This clonotype was seen only a few times. The chain recombines TRBV6-5 with TRBJ2-2; the match to TRBD2 covers 7 bases. Germline CDR1 is MNHEY and CDR2 is SVGAGI. This CDR3 spans 16 amino acids. After removal of 0 bases from V and 5 bases from J, the junction contained 6 bases not matched to a gene. This chain's CDR3 is CASSYSGGSATGELFF. The CDR3 nucleotides are TGTGCCAGCAGTTACTCCGGCGGGAGTGCAACCGGGGAGCTGTTTTTT.

The chain employs TRBV6-6 and TRBJ2-5, with D possibly TRBD2 on 6 matching bases. There are 13 residues in the CDR3. Germline CDR1 MNHNY, CDR2 SVGAGI (reference sequence). Trimming left V 7 bases short and J 3 bases short, with 12 bases between. In DNA, the CDR3 is TGTGCCAGCACGAAGTCGGGGGAAGAGACCCAGTACTTC. It yields the protein CASTKSGEETQYF.

In its sample, this clonotype was seen many times. This chain links TRBV20-1 with TRBJ2-2; 7 positions match TRBD1. This CDR3 is 15 amino acids long. V trimming: 6 bases; J trimming: 1 base; junction bases outside the gene matches: 8. Germline V gene data show CDR1 as DFQATT and CDR2 as SNEGSKA (reference sequence). CDR3 region: CSAPRGGGNTGELFF. CDR3 DNA: TGCAGTGCACCTAGAGGGGGCGGGAACACCGGGGAGCTGTTTTTT.

In this sample, this clonotype turned up a few times. The chain couples TRBV12-3 or TRBV12-4 to TRBJ2-7, with 8 bases that match TRBD1. V lost 6 bases to trimming and J lost 6 bases; unmatched junction nucleotides: 13. There are 15 residues in the CDR3. As DNA, the CDR3 is TGTGCCAGCAGCCAACTACCGGGACAGGTGGGCGAGCAGTACTTC. Protein: CASSQLPGQVGEQYF.

V usage is TRBV20-1 and J usage is TRBJ1-1; D possibly corresponds to TRBD1 (6 bases). From germline, CDR1 is DFQATT and CDR2 SNEGSKA (reference sequence). This CDR3 has 14 residues. Trimming left V 4 bases short and J 1 base short, with 13 bases between. The CDR3 DNA is TGCAGTGCTAAGGGGGGTGGGGCGAACACTGAAGCTTTCTTT. It yields the protein CSAKGGGANTEAFF.

The sample holds many counts of this clonotype. The J gene is TRBJ2-7, the V gene TRBV12-3 or TRBV12-4, with TRBD1 as a possible D gene (5 bases). Deletions cut 6 bases from V and 2 bases from J, with 11 bases between. This CDR3 is built from 13 residues. CDR3 sequence reads: CASRKTATYEQYF. The DNA for the CDR3 is TGTGCCAGCAGAAAGACAGCTACCTACGAGCAGTACTTC.

Many counts were recorded for this clonotype. The gene calls are TRBV5-1 and TRBJ1-4; D unresolved. CDR1 and CDR2 (germline): SGHRS, YFSETQ. This CDR3 has 15 amino acids. V was clipped by 0 bases and J by 4 bases, with 10 bases between them. CDR3 sequence (DNA): TGCGCCAGCAGCTTGGTGGGGAGTGATAATGAAAAACTGTTTTTT. This sequence encodes CASSLVGSDNEKLFF. Filled out from reference TRBV5-1 and TRBJ1-4, the complete variable domain reads KAGVTQTPRYLIKTRGQQVTLSCSPISGHRSVSWYQQTPGQGLQFLFEYFSETQRNKGNFPGRFSGRQFSNSRSEMNVSTLELGDSALYLCASSLVGSDNEKLFFGSGTQLSVL.

The V gene is TRBV27, the J gene TRBJ2-2; D remains unclear. Germline CDR1 reads MNHEY; CDR2 reads SMNVEV (reference sequence). V shed 1 base and J shed 3 bases, with 12 bases lying between them. This CDR3 has 16 residues. In nucleotides, the CDR3 is TGTGCCAGCAGTTTATTGCCGTTTCGGGACACCGGGGAGCTGTTTTTT. Translated, it gives CASSLLPFRDTGELFF.

This clonotype was counted between two and nine times. The rearrangement joins TRBV25-1 to TRBJ1-4; 7 nucleotides line up with TRBD1. Germline trimming cut 1 base from V and 0 bases from J; bases unmatched to any gene: 8. CDR1 is MGHDK, CDR2 SYGVNS, per germline. The CDR3 length is 18 residues. The CDR3 loop reads CASSELGTAFATNEKLFF. The CDR3 nucleotides are TGTGCCAGCAGTGAATTAGGGACAGCTTTTGCAACTAATGAAAAACTGTTTTTT.

The J gene is TRBJ2-7, the V gene TRBV11-2, with TRBD1 as a possible D gene (6 bases). Germline CDR1 is SGHAT and CDR2 is FQNNGV. The germline V and J ends were trimmed by 5 bases and 5 bases, with 19 bases remaining between them. This CDR3 is 15 amino acids long. The CDR3 DNA reads as TGTGCCAGCAGCCCCTCCCAGGGGATGAGCGACGAGCAGTACTTC. This codes for CASSPSQGMSDEQYF.

There are a few counts of this clonotype. The chain recombines TRBV25-1 with TRBJ2-3; D is unclear. Germline lookup yields CDR1 MGHDK and CDR2 SYGVNS. The germline V and J ends were trimmed by 1 base and 2 bases, with 13 bases remaining between them. The CDR3 runs to 16 residues. This chain's CDR3 is CASSESRVYPTDTQYF. Here the CDR3 DNA reads TGTGCCAGCAGTGAATCTCGGGTTTACCCCACAGATACGCAGTATTTT.

The chain's CDR3 is CASSPGLRDNSPLHF. CDR3 nucleotide sequence: TGCGCCAGCAGCCCGGGACTCAGGGACAATTCACCCCTCCACTTT. The genes are TRBV4-3 and TRBJ1-6; tentative D call: TRBD1 (5 bases). The germline V gene has CDR1 LGHNA and CDR2 YSLEER. Trimming removed 4 bases from V and 7 bases from J, with 14 bases in between. The CDR3 is 15 amino acids.

The chain links TRBV3-1 to TRBJ2-3; D may be TRBD1 (6 bases). V lost 3 bases and J 4 bases, leaving 17 bases between the germline ends. Germline values: CDR1 LGHDT, CDR2 YNNKEL (reference sequence). The CDR3 is 16 residues long. The CDR3 bases are TGTGCCAGCAGCCACACGGGACATGAGTTGGCAGATACGCAGTATTTT. Protein sequence: CASSHTGHELADTQYF.

This clonotype was detected only a few times. The chain recombines TRBV6-2 or TRBV6-3 with TRBJ2-7; tentatively, D is TRBD1 or TRBD2 (6 bases each). The CDR3 is 15 residues long. Trimming stripped 6 bases from V and 3 bases from J, with 18 bases between. Germline V lookup: CDR1 MNHEY, CDR2 SVGEGT. The CDR3 here is CASSLHQGGGYEQYF. Written as DNA, the CDR3 is TGTGCCAGCAGCCTACACCAAGGAGGGGGCTACGAGCAGTACTTC.

This clonotype has only a few counts. The chain is built from TRBV7-9 and TRBJ2-7; 7 nucleotides align to TRBD1. Trimming at V came to 1 base and at J to 2 bases, leaving 5 bases not matched to a gene. The CDR3 sequence is 15 residues long. The V gene's germline CDR1 is SEHNR and CDR2 FQNEAQ (reference sequence). The DNA of the CDR3 is TGTGCCAGCAGCTTAGTTGGACAGGAGACCTACGAGCAGTACTTC. Translation gives CASSLVGQETYEQYF.

There are a few counts of this clonotype. The J gene is TRBJ2-7, the V gene TRBV28, with TRBD1 matching over 11 bases. The germline gives CDR1 MDHEN, CDR2 SYDVKM. This CDR3 has 14 amino acids. Trimming at V came to 6 bases and at J to 5 bases, leaving 6 bases not matched to a gene. CDR3 residues: CASRTGQGAHEQYF. The CDR3 nucleotides read TGTGCCAGCAGGACCGGACAGGGGGCACACGAGCAGTACTTC.

This clonotype was detected many times. This rearrangement joins TRBV5-1 to TRBJ2-1; 12 nucleotides agree with TRBD2. The germline CDR1 and CDR2 sequences are SGHRS and YFSETQ. The CDR3 contains 18 residues. V was clipped by 0 bases and J by 7 bases; unmatched bases: 11. The CDR3 loop is CASSLGLAGANIKNEQFF. Here the CDR3 DNA reads TGCGCCAGCAGCTTGGGACTAGCGGGAGCCAACATCAAAAATGAGCAGTTCTTC.

This clonotype was picked up a small number of times. The J gene is TRBJ2-2, the V gene TRBV5-1, with D maybe TRBD2 (5 bases). Germline V gene lookup returns CDR1 SGHRS and CDR2 YFSETQ. Trimming cost V 3 bases and J 0 bases, with 15 bases left between them. The CDR3 is 17 amino acids. The DNA of the CDR3 is TGCGCCAGCAGCTCTGGGGTAGCGCGAGCGAACACCGGGGAGCTGTTTTTT. This sequence encodes CASSSGVARANTGELFF.

V and J are TRBV12-3 or TRBV12-4 and TRBJ1-6; D unclear. CDR3 size: 13 residues. Written as DNA, the CDR3 is TGTGCAACCCGGGAGGCGAATAATTCACCCCTCCACTTT. It is translated as CATREANNSPLHF.

This clonotype was counted between two and nine times. V and J are TRBV12-3 or TRBV12-4 and TRBJ2-5, with 8 bases identical to TRBD2. The trim removed 3 bases at V and 7 bases at J, leaving 4 bases unmatched. The CDR3 spans 13 residues. Written as DNA, the CDR3 is TGTGCCAGCAGTTTGATTAGCGGGACGACCCAGTACTTC. As protein: CASSLISGTTQYF.

The chain carries TRBV4-3 and TRBJ2-3; a weak D match, TRBD1 (6 bases). CDR1 is LGHNA and CDR2 is YSLEER in the germline V gene. V lost 4 bases to trimming and J lost 2 bases, with 16 bases between them. The length of the CDR3 is 16 residues. The CDR3 nucleotides read TGCGCCAGCAGCCCTACGAACAGGGAACTCACAGATACGCAGTATTTT. Translated, it gives CASSPTNRELTDTQYF.

This clonotype has more than one count but fewer than ten. The chain uses TRBV7-2 and TRBJ1-2; maybe TRBD1 (5 bases). Trimming shortened V by 3 bases and J by 0 bases, and 8 bases separated the two germline ends. The CDR3 is 14 residues long. In germline, CDR1 is SGHTA, CDR2 FQGNSA. This chain's CDR3 is CASSLTVSNYGYTF. DNA for the CDR3: TGTGCCAGCAGCTTGACAGTCTCTAACTATGGCTACACCTTC.

There are many counts of this clonotype. The chain combines TRBV4-1 with TRBJ1-4; 10 bases match TRBD1. Germline V gene data show CDR1 as MGHRA and CDR2 as YSYEKL. This CDR3 contains 16 residues. The J segment lost 7 bases and the V segment lost 1 base, leaving 6 bases of the junction unmatched. CDR3 amino acids: CASSQGQGAGSEKLFF. The CDR3 nucleotides read TGCGCCAGCAGCCAAGGACAGGGGGCTGGATCTGAAAAACTGTTTTTT.

This clonotype was picked up a small number of times. The CDR3 loop is CSATRLAGVNYNEQFF. The CDR3 bases are TGCAGTGCTACCCGACTAGCGGGGGTCAACTACAATGAGCAGTTCTTC. V gene TRBV20-1 combines with J gene TRBJ2-1; TRBD2 matches 12 bases. The length of the CDR3 is 16 residues. Trimming took 4 bases from V and 3 from J; bases not matched to a gene: 7. The germline gives CDR1 DFQATT, CDR2 SNEGSKA (reference sequence).

This clonotype occurred many times. The V call is TRBV4-2, the J call TRBJ2-2; D not certain. The V end was cut by 1 base, the J end by 0 bases, with 9 bases between. The CDR3 loop spans 16 amino acids. The germline V gene encodes CDR1 LGHNA and CDR2 YNFKEQ. The chain's CDR3 is CASSQVHRANTGELFF. CDR3 coding DNA: TGTGCCAGCAGCCAAGTACATCGGGCGAACACCGGGGAGCTGTTTTTT.

The chain links TRBV7-9 to TRBJ2-2; D perhaps matches TRBD1 (6 bases). Trimming removed 5 bases at V and 1 base at J, with 14 bases between. The CDR3 spans 16 residues. The germline CDR1 and CDR2 sequences are SEHNR and FQNEAQ (reference sequence). This CDR3 is CASSRLGHMNTGELFF. The DNA of the CDR3 is TGTGCCAGCAGCCGCCTGGGACATATGAACACCGGGGAGCTGTTTTTT.